The source of this TCR beta chain is a study of CD8 T cells in Susac syndrome. Study-level background: Sequenced Susac syndrome patients included six with clinically active disease and eight in remission. Findings and caveats of the study: The CD4+ T cell repertoires in Susac syndrome were not clonally expanded.

Random hexamers primed reverse transcription of about 0.5 to 1 ug RNA. TCRdb re-derived calls from the immunoSEQ multiplex PCR reads in MiXCR, one entry per CDR3 protein. The data contain some 200,000 distinct CDR3 sequences, 95% of them singletons. With respect to this clonotype: The antigen remains undetermined.

Sequencing of TCR beta, carried out with a high-throughput approach, was applied to CD8+ and CD4+ T cells from the blood. The germline V gene has CDR1 MGHRA and CDR2 YSYEKL. The germline V and J ends were trimmed by 7 bases and 1 base, with 18 bases remaining between them. The CDR3 runs to 16 residues. This chain links TRBV4-1 with TRBJ2-3, with unresolved D. What was sequenced was CD4+ T cells from PBMCs. This receptor was identified in a human donor with Susac syndrome. The CDR3 protein is CASTHPLSAGTDTQYF. The CDR3 DNA sequence: TGCGCCAGCACGCACCCCCTTAGTGCTGGCACAGATACGCAGTATTTT.